This T cell receptor (beta chain) was captured in a study of cytomegalovirus exposure and HLA in healthy donors (dated by TCRdb to about 2017). For context, the study as a whole: An earlier analysis of several hundred of the donors reported approximately 260 Gb of sequence data and 117 million unique TCR beta sequences obtained from about 170 million T cells. Roughly 300 gigabases of sequencing data and tens of millions of unique TCR sequences made up an early release that covered 640 HLA-typed donors. Among the approximately 400 genotyped donors, approximately 81% belonged to the genetic ancestry cluster associated with self-reported Caucasian donors. The study aimed to test whether cataloging public T cell receptors could reveal signatures of past pathogen exposure. The T cell repertoires of around 670 subjects were profiled by immunosequencing and related to cytomegalovirus serostatus. Along with the approximately 700-subject first cohort, a separate validation cohort of around 110 different subjects was used. The study combined high-throughput TCR immunosequencing, statistical association of individual TCRs with disease status, and machine learning to predict cytomegalovirus infection status. To study patterns of TCR occurrence, a later analysis re-analyzed previously published TCR beta repertoires from 600 to 750 donors and added high-resolution HLA genotyping. Rather than using new phenotypic data, the later analysis identified candidate immune exposures from TCR beta sequences and from how often those sequences occurred across donors. An earlier analysis of nearly 600 of the donors applied high-throughput TCR beta sequencing to assess whether each TCR beta V gene segment acted as functional or pseudogenic. Donor age, sex, ethnicity and CMV serostatus were compiled together with the repertoire data. A later genetic analysis used genome-wide SNP genotypes for 398 of the 666 donors, treating that subset as a discovery cohort. All discovery cohort repertoires had been generated using a single sequencing platform. HLA typing included class I and class II loci at four-digit resolution. Typing coverage differed by locus: A, B, C, DRB1 and DQB1 were typed in about 620-630 donors, DQA1 in about 500, DPA1 in 600 to 610, and DPB1 in 450 to 480. About 5 DR-DQ haplotypes were handled as single units for association and clustering, since linkage in the cohort was strong. Across approximately 420 genotyped donors of the cohort, an average of roughly 250,000 unique TCR beta nucleotide sequences per donor were sequenced, and 15% to 20% of those sequences were non-productive. The investigation overall reported the following: Cytomegalovirus status was reported to be diagnosed by the classifier with high specificity and sensitivity in both the original and validation cohorts. Across donors, most TCR sequences were observed very rarely, whereas some public TCRs were present in many individuals. The study gave a list of over 150 TCR beta chains associated with cytomegalovirus. Because counts were too low, roughly 18 rarely observed V segments, including chromosome 9 orphons, were left out of the earlier analysis of several hundred of the donors. A few of the identified cytomegalovirus-associated TCR beta chains were confirmed in vitro to be specific for cytomegalovirus antigens. Correlated functional status among segregating V segments might reflect linkage disequilibrium, but an unknown experimental factor could not be ruled out. The authors suggested that the approach could potentially be extended to other disease states and immunological phenotypes. Some IMGT-functional V segments, including TRBV6-2 and TRBV6-3, could not be told apart with the 87-base-pair reads, so those segments were excluded. A later genetic analysis reported fewer N-insertions in productive TCRs among donors in an Asian-associated ancestry cluster than the roughly 670-donor mean. An earlier analysis of around 500 of the donors showed that most TCR beta V segments appeared in productive rearrangements either about 90% or about 30% of the time, which broadly matched IMGT annotations. Strong co-occurrence of HLA alleles, especially DR and DQ, made assigning TCR associations to individual alleles difficult. A group of highly shared sequence variants was considered likely to be a technical artifact of the sequencing pipeline. The presence/absence analyses assumed that sequencing depth was roughly uniform across donors, and that assumption may not be true. In a later analysis, several top co-occurrence clusters were reported to appear linked to parvovirus B19, influenza, CMV and Epstein-Barr virus. A further reported finding was that TCR beta sequences accurately predicted the HLA-A and HLA-B alleles for most subjects in the first cohort. An association between a missense DCLRE1C variant and V-gene and J-gene trimming of TCR beta chains was found in a later genetic analysis and replicated in an independent cohort. Because HLA typing was missing for some donors at each locus, association tests included only the typed subset. Most CMV-associated TCR beta chains appeared to be HLA-restricted in a later analysis, and the HLA associations seemed to be driven largely by CMV exposure. In a later analysis, HLA-associated TCR beta chains showed more clonal expansion and lower generation probabilities than non-associated chains that were equally common. A later analysis found that TCR association rates varied across HLA loci, with DRB1 alleles showing the most associated TCRs and HLA-C alleles the fewest. CMV serostatus was the only immune exposure information available for the cohort. In this cohort, only TCR beta chains were sequenced, and detectable features were limited by the absence of alpha or paired-chain data. At a false discovery rate of 0.05, a later analysis linked some 18,000 TCR beta sequences to specific HLA alleles.

Receptor amplification or capture employed the immunoSEQ multiplex PCR assay. For the multiplex PCR, a mixture combining 60 forward primers for TCR Vbeta segments and 13 reverse primers for TCR Jbeta segments was used. The CDR3 region of rearranged TCR beta genes was amplified from genomic DNA by a multiplex PCR assay. On the Illumina HiSeq System, the amplified TCR beta libraries were sequenced as 87-base-pair reads. Concerning the study's data processing: In a later analysis, tens of millions of unique TCR beta chains were counted across the 666 repertoires, and approximately 11 million of these chains were shared by at least two donors. A nearest-neighbor algorithm error-corrected the raw reads and collapsed the reads into unique sequences, merging closely related sequences to remove PCR and sequencing errors. CDR3 sequences were aligned to IMGT reference sequences to assign V, D and J gene segments. Each retained sequence needed at least a six-nucleotide match to both a V gene segment and a J gene segment. A rearrangement was called productive if the CDR3 had no stop codons and remained in frame with V and J, and every other rearrangement was called non-productive. Following IMGT convention, CDR3 was defined as the stretch from the second conserved V-encoded cysteine up to the conserved J-encoded phenylalanine. The earlier analysis of some 540 of the donors excluded any sequence lacking an unambiguous match to a single V gene segment. An earlier analysis of 587 of the donors classified V segments as functional when productive rearrangements were above 56.7% and as segregating when the standard deviation between donors was above 5%. A statistical classification framework was built for diagnosing cytomegalovirus status from the catalog of TCR beta chain sequences. In a later analysis, V and J genes were assigned by comparing TCR nucleotide sequences against IMGT/GENE-DB human TR gene sequences. A later analysis assigned CDR3 sequences and most-parsimonious VDJ recombination scenarios with the TCRdist pipeline. In a later analysis, each TCR beta chain was defined by its CDR3 amino acid sequence together with its V-gene family, and reads without a unique V-gene family were excluded. In a later analysis, some 600 highly shared, low-generation-probability nucleotide sequences were removed to address suspected cross-contamination and a sequencing artifact. For each public chain, a later analysis derived a clonal expansion index from normalized ranks of inferred template counts within each repertoire. A later analysis computed generation probabilities with a VDJ recombination model fitted to out-of-frame rearrangements, and checked the results against IGoR. In a later analysis, TCR-TCR, TCR-HLA and TCR-CMV co-occurrence was scored with hypergeometric tests, and a repertoire-size bias correction was applied to TCR pairs. To estimate false discovery rates, a later analysis permuted the HLA or CMV assignments 20 times. In a later analysis, co-occurring TCRs were grouped using DBSCAN, and TCRdist sequence similarity was added for clustering within HLA-allele-positive subsets. Repertoires with fewer than 30,000 or more than 120,000 public chains were left out of co-occurrence clustering, as were four to six repertoires with anomalous nucleotide sharing. As stored in TCRdb, this immuneACCESS dataset retains in-frame rearrangements with V and J assigned. A fraction of the clones does not appear; measured against another copy, unresolved V genes explain less than half of the discrepancy, and the remainder lacks a known reason. The V and J calls and clone size come from that table; D and trimming were worked out from the DNA. The sample table records about 70,000 clones; just over 65% of these occur just once. About a tenth of the sample is taken by the ten largest.

Comments on this clone: Its target antigen remains unknown. Base-call qualities are not available, and no considerably larger clone is one nucleotide away.

Between the V and J ends, shortened by 0 bases and 4 bases respectively, the junction contains 9 bases. Including cysteine and phenylalanine, the CDR3 has 14 amino acids. Only the CDR3 portion is preserved as DNA: 42 bases, with reading frame beginning at the first base. CDR1 and CDR2, per the germline V gene (reference sequence), are GTSNPN and SVGIG. The cohort was made up of under 800 healthy bone marrow donors. Cohort members were all nominally healthy when sampled, although unrecorded immune exposures were likely present. The donor tested CMV seronegative and was one of the 352 seronegative cohort members. Every donor gave a peripheral blood sample, and the peripheral blood mononuclear cells from that sample were used for TCR beta sequencing. Genomic DNA was extracted from the blood cell samples with the Qiagen DNeasy Blood Extraction Kit.

The sequenced sample was PBMCs. This clonotype was sampled from a woman aged 25-40 years in good health and CMV-seronegative. Recombination joined TRBV30 with TRBJ1-4; a tentative D match to TRBD1 spans 5 bases. CDR3 loop: CAWSVRGFNEKLFF. The nucleotide sequence reads as follows: TGTGCCTGGAGTGTACGGGGGTTTAATGAAAAACTGTTTTTT.